These 24 T cell receptor beta chains came from one sample sequenced in a study of blood T cell repertoires in COVID-19 (dated by TCRdb to the early 2020s). The library relied on the immunoSEQ multiplex PCR assay. What TCRdb holds here is the immuneACCESS table cut down to in-frame rearrangements. Part of the clones is not present; checked against another copy, under half of the missing clones reflect an unresolved V gene, and the others are unexplained. The sample includes 400,000 to 450,000 clones, with 90% observed a single time. The top ten hold under 0.7% of the sample. The sequencing input was PBMCs or T cells enriched from blood (not recorded which). All receptors derive from a man between 18 and 29 years old who had recovered from COVID-19.

The chain combines TRBV5-4 with TRBJ2-7; 9 bases align to TRBD1. The junction had 13 bases not matched to a gene; V was cut back by 4 bases and J by 5 bases. This CDR3 region has 16 residues. Germline V lookup: CDR1 SGHNT, CDR2 YYREEE (reference sequence). CDR3 nucleotide sequence: TGTGCCAGCAGCCCAACCTTCGACAGGGGGTTCGACGAGCAGTACTTC. This translates into CASSPTFDRGFDEQYF.

V is TRBV10-3 and J is TRBJ2-3; D call uncertain. Trimming removed 0 bases at V and 5 bases at J, with 12 bases between. This CDR3 is built from 15 residues. Germline CDR1 and CDR2: ENHRY and SYGVKD. The CDR3 bases are TGTGCCATCAGTGAGTCGTATGGTAGTCGAGATACGCAGTATTTT. The encoded protein is CAISESYGSRDTQYF.

The chain uses TRBV27 and TRBJ2-2; tentative D call: TRBD1 (6 bases). The CDR3 has 15 residues. V lost 7 bases to trimming and J lost 5 bases, with 17 bases between them. CDR1 and CDR2 (germline): MNHEY, SMNVEV (reference sequence). The DNA for the CDR3 is TGTGCCAGCACCATCGACAGGCGGAGGACCGGGGAGCTGTTTTTT. This encodes CASTIDRRRTGELFF.

The chain couples TRBV2 to TRBJ1-2; weak D call: TRBD1 (5 bases). The length of the CDR3 is 14 residues. The germline V and J ends were trimmed by 3 bases and 2 bases, with 10 bases remaining between them. Germline V gene sequence: CDR1 SNHLY, CDR2 FYNNEI. The CDR3 DNA sequence: TGTGCCAGCAGTGAGGACGGGGGAAACTATGGCTACACCTTC. It specifies CASSEDGGNYGYTF.

The chain recombines TRBV10-3 with TRBJ1-1, with 11 bases aligning to TRBD1. The CDR3 has 15 amino acids. Germline V lookup: CDR1 ENHRY, CDR2 SYGVKD. V trimming: 2 bases; J trimming: 4 bases; junction bases outside the gene matches: 3. CDR3: CAISEPGQGGTEAFF. In nucleotides, the CDR3 is TGTGCCATCAGTGAGCCGGGACAGGGGGGCACTGAAGCTTTCTTT.

The chain uses TRBV10-1 and TRBJ1-1, with D possibly being TRBD1 (5 bases). Germline CDR1 reads WNHNN; CDR2 reads SYGVQD (reference sequence). V shed 4 bases and J shed 11 bases, with 11 bases lying between them. This CDR3 region has 11 residues. The CDR3 protein is CASSGDWGAFF. Here the CDR3 DNA reads TGCGCCAGCAGTGGGGACTGGGGGGCTTTCTTT.

The V call is TRBV12-3 or TRBV12-4, the J call TRBJ1-5; D uncertain. The V and J ends lost 6 bases and 5 bases respectively, with 11 bases between them. There are 13 residues in the CDR3. CDR3 sequence (DNA): TGTGCCAGCAGCGACGGGAAGGATCAGCCCCAGCATTTT. Residues: CASSDGKDQPQHF.

The chain combines TRBV12-3 or TRBV12-4 with TRBJ1-6; D may be TRBD1 (6 bases). V lost 2 bases and J 8 bases, leaving 7 bases between the germline ends. The CDR3 is 13 amino acids. DNA of the CDR3: TGTGCCAGCAGTTTACGGACAGATTCACCCCTCCACTTT. This encodes CASSLRTDSPLHF.

The V call is TRBV19, the J call TRBJ1-2, with D possibly matching TRBD1 (5 bases). The V and J ends lost 6 bases and 4 bases respectively, with 12 bases between them. This CDR3 region has 13 residues. Germline loops: CDR1 LNHDA, CDR2 SQIVND (reference sequence). Written as DNA, the CDR3 is TGTGCCAGTAGCCTGACAGAGTTCTATGGCTACACCTTC. This sequence encodes CASSLTEFYGYTF.

The CDR3 DNA reads as TGTGCCAGCAGCCGGACAGGCTCTGGAAACACCATATATTTT. Protein sequence: CASSRTGSGNTIYF. This rearrangement joins TRBV7-2 to TRBJ1-3; the match to TRBD1 covers 7 bases. V was clipped by 5 bases and J by 0 bases; unmatched bases: 1. This CDR3 has 14 residues. The V gene's germline CDR1 is SGHTA and CDR2 FQGNSA. The whole variable domain, filled in from reference TRBV7-2 and TRBJ1-3, reads GAGVSQSPSNKVTEKGKDVELRCDPISGHTALYWYRQSLGQGLEFLIYFQGNSAPDKSGLPSDRFSAERTGGSVSTLTIQRTQQEDSAVYLCASSRTGSGNTIYFGEGSWLTVV.

V is TRBV19 and J is TRBJ1-2; D gene ambiguous. This CDR3 is 14 amino acids long. Germline lookup yields CDR1 LNHDA and CDR2 SQIVND (reference sequence). Trimming shortened V by 4 bases and J by 3 bases, and 12 bases separated the two germline ends. CDR3: CASSTNPGDYGYTF. The CDR3 DNA is TGTGCCAGTAGTACCAATCCAGGTGACTATGGCTACACCTTC.

On this clone: The junction differs from germline at one of its ends, possibly a read error. The J gene is TRBJ1-1, the V gene TRBV28, with 8 bases matching TRBD1. Germline V gene lookup returns CDR1 MDHEN and CDR2 SYDVKM. The CDR3 length is 15 residues. The DNA for the CDR3 is TGTGCCAGCAGTATATGGACAGGGAGGAACACTGAAGCTTTCTTT. Translating gives CASSIWTGRNTEAFF.

The chain joins TRBV7-3 to TRBJ1-2; D is possibly TRBD1 (5 bases). Deletions cut 5 bases from V and 2 bases from J, with 15 bases between. Germline V gives CDR1 SGHTA, CDR2 FQGTGA. This CDR3 has 15 amino acids. For the CDR3, the DNA is TGTGCCAGCAGCCCTGGTGTAGGGGCGAACTATGGCTACACCTTC. Translation gives CASSPGVGANYGYTF.

V usage is TRBV18 and J usage is TRBJ2-7; a weak D match, TRBD2 (6 bases). In germline, CDR1 is KGHSH, CDR2 LQKENI. This CDR3 spans 14 amino acids. Trimming took off 8 bases at V and 0 bases at J, with 14 bases between the two ends. The CDR3 nucleotides read TGTGCCAGCACTCAGACGACTAGCTCCTACGAGCAGTACTTC. Its translation: CASTQTTSSYEQYF.

Written as DNA, the CDR3 is TGTGCCAGCAGCCAAGATCTGACAAATGAAGCTTTCTTT. Protein: CASSQDLTNEAFF. This chain uses TRBV14 with TRBJ1-1, with unresolved D. This CDR3 comprises 13 residues. Germline V CDR1 and CDR2: SGHDN, FVKESK. V was cut by 0 bases and J by 7 bases, with 9 bases left in between. Combining the CDR3 with reference TRBV14 and TRBJ1-1 gives the whole variable domain EAGVTQFPSHSVIEKGQTVTLRCDPISGHDNLYWYRRVMGKEIKFLLHFVKESKQDESGMPNNRFLAERTGGTYSTLKVQPAELEDSGVYFCASSQDLTNEAFFGQGTRLTVV.

The genes are TRBV14 and TRBJ1-5; no clear D gene. Germline CDR1 and CDR2: SGHDN and FVKESK. The CDR3 consists of 13 residues. The germline V and J ends were trimmed by 0 bases and 8 bases, with 8 bases remaining between them. CDR3 bases: TGTGCCAGCAGCCAAGATCTCGGGGAGCCCCAGCATTTT. Protein: CASSQDLGEPQHF. Variable domain in full (rest from reference TRBV14 and TRBJ1-5): EAGVTQFPSHSVIEKGQTVTLRCDPISGHDNLYWYRRVMGKEIKFLLHFVKESKQDESGMPNNRFLAERTGGTYSTLKVQPAELEDSGVYFCASSQDLGEPQHFGDGTRLSIL.

A word on this clone: The sample carries other DNA sequences with the same CDR3. The chain joins TRBV6-5 to TRBJ1-2; the D gene is possibly TRBD1 (6 bases). CDR1 and CDR2 from the germline V gene are MNHEY and SVGAGI. This CDR3 region has 13 residues. V was shortened by 5 bases and J by 6 bases, with 13 bases between the two germline ends. The chain's CDR3 is CASSRGQGHGYTF. CDR3 nucleotides: TGTGCCAGCAGTCGAGGGCAGGGGCATGGCTACACCTTC.

V is TRBV9 and J is TRBJ1-1; D is possibly TRBD1 (6 bases). Trimming cost V 4 bases and J 6 bases, with 10 bases left between them. CDR3 length: 12 amino acids. Germline CDR1 SGDLS, CDR2 YYNGEE. CDR3 nucleotides: TGTGCCAGCAGCCCTCGACAGGCTGAAGCTTTCTTT. Translation: CASSPRQAEAFF.

J is TRBJ1-2 and V is TRBV19, with 10 bases fitting TRBD1. Trimming at V came to 1 base and at J to 7 bases, leaving 6 bases not matched to a gene. This CDR3 is 15 amino acids long. Looked up from germline, CDR1 is LNHDA and CDR2 is SQIVND (reference sequence). CDR3: CASSIVPGQGTGYTF. The CDR3 DNA reads TGTGCCAGTAGTATAGTACCGGGACAGGGGACTGGCTACACCTTC.

In its sample, this clone was seen once. The V call is TRBV18, the J call TRBJ2-3; 12 bases agree with TRBD1. Germline values: CDR1 KGHSH, CDR2 LQKENI. J gave up 3 bases and V 5 bases, and 6 bases lay outside the gene matches. The CDR3 loop spans 16 amino acids. CDR3 sequence: CASSNGTGGLTDTQYF. Here the CDR3 DNA reads TGTGCCAGCTCAAATGGGACAGGGGGCTTAACAGATACGCAGTATTTT.

The gene calls are TRBV15 and TRBJ2-3, with TRBD1 matching over 7 bases. V lost 0 bases to trimming and J lost 2 bases; unmatched junction nucleotides: 5. Germline values: CDR1 LNHNV, CDR2 YYDKDF (reference sequence). This CDR3 is 16 amino acids long. CDR3 DNA: TGTGCCACCAGCAGAGAACGGGACAGTCTCACAGATACGCAGTATTTT. It translates to CATSRERDSLTDTQYF.

This chain uses TRBV6-5 with TRBJ1-2, with unresolved D. Germline lookup yields CDR1 MNHEY and CDR2 SVGAGI. The CDR3 loop spans 13 amino acids. Trimming removed 2 bases from V and 8 bases from J, with 12 bases in between. For the CDR3, the DNA is TGTGCCAGCAGTTACGTCGGCTTCGGGGGCTACACCTTC. The encoded protein is CASSYVGFGGYTF.

V gene TRBV7-9 combines with J gene TRBJ1-1; D gene unclear. Germline-derived CDR1 and CDR2 are SEHNR and FQNEAQ (reference sequence). With 5 bases removed from V and 7 bases from J, the gap between germline ends came to 5 bases. The CDR3 totals 10 residues. The CDR3 protein is CASSVYEAFF. CDR3 DNA sequence: TGTGCCAGCAGCGTTTATGAAGCTTTCTTT.

This chain links TRBV30 with TRBJ1-3; 7 bases align to TRBD1. Germline trimming cut 4 bases from V and 9 bases from J; bases unmatched to any gene: 12. The CDR3 loop spans 14 amino acids. Looked up from germline, CDR1 is GTSNPN and CDR2 is SVGIG (reference sequence). The CDR3 region is CAWNPGTAAGTIYF. CDR3 DNA: TGTGCCTGGAACCCCGGGACAGCGGCGGGCACCATATATTTT.